This TCR beta chain was found in a study of T cell responses to AZD1222 COVID-19 vaccine. As for the study in general: Analysis merged second doses at about 4 or about 12 weeks.

In regard to this clone: Its target is unknown.

The study's findings and limits: The study identified only five to seven AZD1222 recipients as seropositive at baseline. There were vaccine-associated CD4 TCRs across spike, dominant at 160-218 and 743-854.

Trimming removed 12 bases at V and 2 bases at J, with 17 bases between. The CDR3 is made up of 14 amino acids. Germline values: CDR1 KGHDR, CDR2 SFDVKD. The method was immunoSEQ multiplex PCR; TCRdb's version includes in-frame clones alone and lacks a portion of them. The sample yields around 120,000 clones, 85% to 90% seen once. This TCR derives from an adult in good health. The chain carries TRBV24-1 and TRBJ2-3; D may match TRBD1 or TRBD2 (6 bases each). The sequencing used peripheral blood, collected on day 0 of AZD1222 vaccination. The DNA of the CDR3 is TGTGCCGCCGGGAAACGGGGGCACACAGATACGCAGTATTTT. Translation gives CAAGKRGHTDTQYF.